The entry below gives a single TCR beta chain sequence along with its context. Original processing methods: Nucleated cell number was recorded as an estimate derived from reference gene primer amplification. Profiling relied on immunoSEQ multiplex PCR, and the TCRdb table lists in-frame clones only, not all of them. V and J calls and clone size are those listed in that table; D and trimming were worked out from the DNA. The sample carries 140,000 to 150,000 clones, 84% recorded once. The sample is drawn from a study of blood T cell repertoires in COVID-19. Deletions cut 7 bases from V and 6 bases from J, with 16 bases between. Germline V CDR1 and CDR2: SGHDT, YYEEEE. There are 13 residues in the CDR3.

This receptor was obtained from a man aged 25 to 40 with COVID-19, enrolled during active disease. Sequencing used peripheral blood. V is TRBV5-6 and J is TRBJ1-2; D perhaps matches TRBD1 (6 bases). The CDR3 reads CASWGWGPDGYTF. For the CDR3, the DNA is TGTGCCAGCTGGGGTTGGGGGCCCGATGGCTACACCTTC.